This T cell receptor beta chain comes out of a study of blood T cells in healthy people across ages. Overall study results and limits: With unsorted PBMCs, a conclusive comparison of naive versus antigen-experienced cells was not possible. More naive CD4+ cells and higher diversity marked long-lived donors relative to aged donors.

Isolated PBMCs totaled at least 6.5 million in each sample. Through a sample-barcoded 5' primer and a J-beta primer mix, a second PCR was run for roughly 7 to 11 cycles. One entry per CDR3 protein, called by TCRdb with MiXCR from the 5' RACE reads. The sample has hundreds of thousands of distinct CDR3 sequences, under 25% seen once. Germline V gene lookup returns CDR1 SGHTA and CDR2 FQGNSA. The CDR3 loop spans 14 amino acids. V lost 4 bases and J lost 4; bases outside the gene matches: 5. About this clonotype: The antigen is unknown.

This chain links TRBV7-2 with TRBJ2-5, with TRBD1 matching 8 bases. The TCR originated in a man between 65 and 85 years old in good health. Sequencing input: blood. CDR3 amino acids: CASSSPGGAETQYF. In nucleotides, the CDR3 is TGTGCCAGCAGCTCACCAGGGGGCGCAGAGACCCAGTACTTC.